This T cell receptor beta chain was sequenced for a study of PD-1 blockade in classical Hodgkin lymphoma. Study in general: Nivolumab dosing for patients was 3 mg/kg, administered intravenously every 2 weeks. The study, taken as a whole, reports: Newly diagnosed patients reportedly trailed healthy donors in baseline TCR diversity. Although disease activity or prior therapy may be involved, causes of the repertoire differences remain undefined.

With respect to this clone: Its antigen is not known.

Every patient had relapsed following autologous stem cell transplantation, and cohorts differed in brentuximab vedotin exposure. The germline gives CDR1 LNHNV, CDR2 YYDKDF (reference sequence). After removal of 1 base from V and 5 bases from J, the junction contained 9 bases not matched to a gene. The CDR3 is 16 amino acids. Sequencing used immunoSEQ multiplex PCR; TCRdb keeps in-frame clones, though not all of them. The sample yields about 110,000 clones, roughly nine tenths seen once. The material was peripheral blood mononuclear cells (PBMCs), obtained before the second cycle of nivolumab. This chain uses TRBV15 with TRBJ1-2; 8 bases are a match to TRBD1. The sequence was collected from a human donor with classical Hodgkin lymphoma. In nucleotides, the CDR3 is TGTGCCACCAGCAGAGCCGACAGGGGATTACCTTATGGCTACACCTTC. Amino acid sequence: CATSRADRGLPYGYTF.